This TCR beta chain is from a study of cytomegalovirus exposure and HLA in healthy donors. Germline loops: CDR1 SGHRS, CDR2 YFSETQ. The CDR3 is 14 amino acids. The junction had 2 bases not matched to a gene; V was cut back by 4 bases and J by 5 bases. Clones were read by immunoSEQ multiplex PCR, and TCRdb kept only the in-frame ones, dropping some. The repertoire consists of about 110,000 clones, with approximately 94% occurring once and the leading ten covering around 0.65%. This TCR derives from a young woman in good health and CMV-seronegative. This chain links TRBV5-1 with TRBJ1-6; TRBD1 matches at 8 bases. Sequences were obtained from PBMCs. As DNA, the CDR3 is TGCGCCAGCAGCCAGGACAGGGATAATTCACCCCTCCACTTT. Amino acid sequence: CASSQDRDNSPLHF.